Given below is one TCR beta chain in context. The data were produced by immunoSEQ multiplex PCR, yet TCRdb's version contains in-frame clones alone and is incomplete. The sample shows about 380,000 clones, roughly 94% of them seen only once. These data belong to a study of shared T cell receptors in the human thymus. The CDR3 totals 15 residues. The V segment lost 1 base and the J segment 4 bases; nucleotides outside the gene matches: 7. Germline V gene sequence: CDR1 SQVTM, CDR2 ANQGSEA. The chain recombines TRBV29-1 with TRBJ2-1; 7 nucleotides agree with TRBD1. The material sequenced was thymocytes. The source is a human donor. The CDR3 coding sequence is TGCAGCGTTGAAGGGGAAAAGGGACAGTACAATGAGCAGTTCTTC. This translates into CSVEGEKGQYNEQFF.